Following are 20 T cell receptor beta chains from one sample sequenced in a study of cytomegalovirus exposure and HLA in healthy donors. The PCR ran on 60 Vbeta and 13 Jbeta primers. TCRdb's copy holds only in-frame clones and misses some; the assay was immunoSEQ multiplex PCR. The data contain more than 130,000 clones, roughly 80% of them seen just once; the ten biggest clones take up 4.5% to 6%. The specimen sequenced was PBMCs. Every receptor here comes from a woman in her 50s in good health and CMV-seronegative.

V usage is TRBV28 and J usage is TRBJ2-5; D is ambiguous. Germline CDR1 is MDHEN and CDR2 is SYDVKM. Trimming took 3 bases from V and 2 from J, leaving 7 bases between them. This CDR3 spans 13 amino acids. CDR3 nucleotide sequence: TGTGCCAGCAGTTTCCAGTCGCAAGAGACCCAGTACTTC. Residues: CASSFQSQETQYF.

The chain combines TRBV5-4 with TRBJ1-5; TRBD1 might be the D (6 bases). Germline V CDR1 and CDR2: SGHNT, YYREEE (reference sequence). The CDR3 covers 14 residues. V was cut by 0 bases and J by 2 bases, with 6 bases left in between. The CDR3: CASSLEGGNQPQHF. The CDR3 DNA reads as TGTGCCAGCAGCTTGGAGGGGGGCAATCAGCCCCAGCATTTT.

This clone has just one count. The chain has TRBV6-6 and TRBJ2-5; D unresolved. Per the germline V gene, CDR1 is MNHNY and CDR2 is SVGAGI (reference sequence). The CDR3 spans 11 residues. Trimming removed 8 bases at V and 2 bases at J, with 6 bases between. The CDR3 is CASGVQETQYF. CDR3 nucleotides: TGTGCCAGCGGAGTACAAGAGACCCAGTACTTC.

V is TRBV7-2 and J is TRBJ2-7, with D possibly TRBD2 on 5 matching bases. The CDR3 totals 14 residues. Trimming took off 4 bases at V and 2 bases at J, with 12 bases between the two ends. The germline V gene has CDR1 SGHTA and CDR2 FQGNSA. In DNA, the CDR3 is TGTGCCAGCAGCTCCGCTATCGGGGCCTACGAGCAGTACTTC. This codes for CASSSAIGAYEQYF.

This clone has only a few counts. The chain's CDR3 is CATHDITNTGELFF. As DNA, the CDR3 is TGTGCCACCCACGACATAACGAACACCGGGGAGCTGTTTTTT. The chain employs TRBV5-6 and TRBJ2-2, with no clear D. The CDR3 has 14 residues. Germline CDR1 SGHDT, CDR2 YYEEEE. Trimming took off 9 bases at V and 0 bases at J, with 12 bases between the two ends.

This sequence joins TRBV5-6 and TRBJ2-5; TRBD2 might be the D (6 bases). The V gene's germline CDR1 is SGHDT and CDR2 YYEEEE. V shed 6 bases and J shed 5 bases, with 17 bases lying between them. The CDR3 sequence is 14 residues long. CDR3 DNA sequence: TGTGCCAGCACGGTCGGGACTTTGGGGGAGACCCAGTACTTC. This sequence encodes CASTVGTLGETQYF. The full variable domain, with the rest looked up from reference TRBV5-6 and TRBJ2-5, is DAGVTQSPTHLIKTRGQQVTLRCSPKSGHDTVSWYQQALGQGPQFIFQYYEEEERQRGNFPDRFSGHQFPNYSSELNVNALLLGDSALYLCASTVGTLGETQYFGPGTRLLVL.

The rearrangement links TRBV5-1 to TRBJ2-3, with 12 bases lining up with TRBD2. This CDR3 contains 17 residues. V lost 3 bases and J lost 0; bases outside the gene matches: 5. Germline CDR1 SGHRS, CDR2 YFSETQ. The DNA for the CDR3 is TGCGCCAGCAGCTCTGAGACTAGCGGGGGAAGCACAGATACGCAGTATTTT. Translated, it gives CASSSETSGGSTDTQYF.

CDR3 sequence (DNA): TGTGCCAGCAGTTTTAGACAGGGCCCCCCTCGCGAGCAGTACTTC. Protein product: CASSFRQGPPREQYF. The V and J genes are TRBV28 and TRBJ2-7; 7 positions agree with TRBD1. Per the germline V gene, CDR1 is MDHEN and CDR2 is SYDVKM. There are 15 residues in the CDR3. V lost 3 bases, J lost 6 bases, and 11 bases stayed unmatched.

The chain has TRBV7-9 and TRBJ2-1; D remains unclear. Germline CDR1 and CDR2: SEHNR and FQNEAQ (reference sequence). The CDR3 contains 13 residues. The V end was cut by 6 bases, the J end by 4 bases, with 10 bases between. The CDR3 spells CASRSSRYNEQFF. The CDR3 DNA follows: TGTGCCAGCAGGTCGTCCAGATACAATGAGCAGTTCTTC.

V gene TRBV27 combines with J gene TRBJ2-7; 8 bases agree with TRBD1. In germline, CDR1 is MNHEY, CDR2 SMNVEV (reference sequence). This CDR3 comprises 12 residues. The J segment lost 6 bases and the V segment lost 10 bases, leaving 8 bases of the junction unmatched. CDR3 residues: CATTTGVCEQYF. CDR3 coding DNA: TGTGCCACCACGACAGGGGTTTGCGAGCAGTACTTC.

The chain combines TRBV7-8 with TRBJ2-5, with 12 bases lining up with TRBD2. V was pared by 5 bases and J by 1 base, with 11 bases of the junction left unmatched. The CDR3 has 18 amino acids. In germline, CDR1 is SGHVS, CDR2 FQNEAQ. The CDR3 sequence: CASSRRRTSGVVQETQYF. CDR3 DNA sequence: TGTGCCAGCAGCCGACGACGGACTAGCGGGGTAGTCCAAGAGACCCAGTACTTC.

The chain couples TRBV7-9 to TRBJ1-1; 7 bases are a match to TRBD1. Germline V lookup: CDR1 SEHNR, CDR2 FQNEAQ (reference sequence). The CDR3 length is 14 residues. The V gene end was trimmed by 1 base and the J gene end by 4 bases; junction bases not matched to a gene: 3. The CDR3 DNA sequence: TGTGCCAGCAGCTTAGAGGGGGCTACCACTGAAGCTTTCTTT. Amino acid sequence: CASSLEGATTEAFF.

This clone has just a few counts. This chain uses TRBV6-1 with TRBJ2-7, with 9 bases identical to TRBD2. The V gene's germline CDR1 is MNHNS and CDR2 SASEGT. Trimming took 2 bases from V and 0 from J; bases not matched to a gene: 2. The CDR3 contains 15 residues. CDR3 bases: TGTGCCAGCAGTGAACTAGCGGGGAGCTCCTACGAGCAGTACTTC. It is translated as CASSELAGSSYEQYF.

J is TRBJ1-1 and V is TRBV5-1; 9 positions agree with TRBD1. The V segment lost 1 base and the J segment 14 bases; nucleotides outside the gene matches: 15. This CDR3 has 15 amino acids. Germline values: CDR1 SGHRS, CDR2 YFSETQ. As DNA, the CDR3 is TGCGCCAGCAGCTTGAGCGGGTCCGCGGGACAGGGCGGCTTCTTT. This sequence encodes CASSLSGSAGQGGFF.

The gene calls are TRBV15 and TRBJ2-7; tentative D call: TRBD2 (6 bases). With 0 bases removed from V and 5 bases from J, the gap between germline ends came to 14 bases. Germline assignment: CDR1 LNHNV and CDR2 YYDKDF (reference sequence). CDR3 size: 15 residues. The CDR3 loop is CATSRDPGVSHEQYF. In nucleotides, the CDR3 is TGTGCCACCAGCAGAGATCCGGGGGTAAGCCACGAGCAGTACTTC.

CDR3 residues: CASSSPRQGAYEQYF. The CDR3 nucleotides read TGTGCCAGCAGTTCCCCCCGACAGGGCGCCTACGAGCAGTACTTC. V is TRBV27 and J is TRBJ2-7; 7 bases map to TRBD1. The length of the CDR3 is 15 residues. The junction had 8 bases not matched to a gene; V was cut back by 4 bases and J by 2 bases. The V gene's germline CDR1 is MNHEY and CDR2 SMNVEV (reference sequence).

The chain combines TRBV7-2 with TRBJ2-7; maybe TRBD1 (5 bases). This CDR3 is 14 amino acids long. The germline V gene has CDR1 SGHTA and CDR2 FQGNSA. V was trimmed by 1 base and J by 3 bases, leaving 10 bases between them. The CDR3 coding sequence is TGTGCCAGCAGCTTAGATAGACAGTACTACGAGCAGTACTTC. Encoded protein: CASSLDRQYYEQYF.

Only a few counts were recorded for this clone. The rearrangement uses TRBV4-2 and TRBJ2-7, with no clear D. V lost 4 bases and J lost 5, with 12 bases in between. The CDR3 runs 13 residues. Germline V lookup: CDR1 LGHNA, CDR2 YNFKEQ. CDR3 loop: CASSLGFIDEQYF. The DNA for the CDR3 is TGTGCCAGCAGCCTCGGTTTCATTGACGAGCAGTACTTC.

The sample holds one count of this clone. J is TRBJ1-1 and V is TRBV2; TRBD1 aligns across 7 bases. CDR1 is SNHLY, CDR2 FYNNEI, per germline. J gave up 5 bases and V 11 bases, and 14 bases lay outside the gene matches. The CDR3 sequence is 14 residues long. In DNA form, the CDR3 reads TGTGCCGCCCGGAGGGCAGGGGGTAGTACTGAAGCTTTCTTT. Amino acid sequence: CAARRAGGSTEAFF. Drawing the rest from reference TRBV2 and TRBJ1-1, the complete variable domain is EPEVTQTPSHQVTQMGQEVILRCVPISNHLYFYWYRQILGQKVEFLVSFYNNEISEKSEIFDDQFSVERPDGSNFTLKIRSTKLEDSAMYFCAARRAGGSTEAFFGQGTRLTVV.

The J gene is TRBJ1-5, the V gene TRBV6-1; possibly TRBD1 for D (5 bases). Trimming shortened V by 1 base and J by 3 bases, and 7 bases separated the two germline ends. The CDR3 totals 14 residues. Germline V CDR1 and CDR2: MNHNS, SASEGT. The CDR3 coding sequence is TGTGCCAGCAGTGAAGTGACAGCCAATCAGCCCCAGCATTTT. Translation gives CASSEVTANQPQHF.